This entry is about one T cell receptor beta chain. Repertoires were generated with immunoSEQ multiplex PCR, while TCRdb's copy carries only in-frame clones and drops some. The sample yields 290,000 or so clones, more than 75% seen once. Treatment defined: around 19 received Ad26.COV2.S at low or high dose, single or two shots; 5 received placebo; per-sample allocation not given. After the first vaccine or placebo injection, samples were drawn on day 63. This entry comes from a study of Ad26.COV2.S vaccination and SARS-CoV-2 variants. The germline CDR1 and CDR2 sequences are SGHRS and YFSETQ. Trimming removed 0 bases at V and 0 bases at J, with 12 bases between. The CDR3 length is 16 residues.

The sample in question was peripheral blood, obtained in a trial of Ad26.COV2.S vaccine versus placebo. The rearrangement joins TRBV5-1 to TRBJ1-1; D ambiguous. This sequence was found in a person aged 18-65 years who received the Ad26.COV2.S COVID-19 vaccine or a placebo. The CDR3: CASSLGRNSMNTEAFF. The CDR3 DNA is TGCGCCAGCAGCTTGGGACGAAACAGCATGAACACTGAAGCTTTCTTT.